The sequence of this TCR beta chain was determined in a study of early T cells in non-severe SARS-CoV-2 infection. Unique molecular identifier tags were affixed to discrete cDNA molecules. TCRdb ran MiXCR on the 5' RACE reads and lists one entry per CDR3 protein. The table lists tens of thousands of distinct CDR3 sequences, 10% to 15% of them singletons, with 2.5% to 3% in the top ten. V was pared by 4 bases and J by 11 bases, with 17 bases between. The CDR3 contains 14 residues. CDR1 and CDR2 from the germline V gene are SGHAT and FQNNGV. Ten or more counts support this clonotype. Material: whole blood, obtained at baseline. The rearrangement uses TRBV11-2 and TRBJ1-4; D not resolved. The TCR sequence derives from an adult who was a healthcare worker with PCR-confirmed SARS-CoV-2 infection or an uninfected control (not recorded which). CDR3 sequence (DNA): TGTGCCAGCAGCTCCCCAGCGGGCCCGCTGAAACTGTTTTTT. Amino acids: CASSSPAGPLKLFF.